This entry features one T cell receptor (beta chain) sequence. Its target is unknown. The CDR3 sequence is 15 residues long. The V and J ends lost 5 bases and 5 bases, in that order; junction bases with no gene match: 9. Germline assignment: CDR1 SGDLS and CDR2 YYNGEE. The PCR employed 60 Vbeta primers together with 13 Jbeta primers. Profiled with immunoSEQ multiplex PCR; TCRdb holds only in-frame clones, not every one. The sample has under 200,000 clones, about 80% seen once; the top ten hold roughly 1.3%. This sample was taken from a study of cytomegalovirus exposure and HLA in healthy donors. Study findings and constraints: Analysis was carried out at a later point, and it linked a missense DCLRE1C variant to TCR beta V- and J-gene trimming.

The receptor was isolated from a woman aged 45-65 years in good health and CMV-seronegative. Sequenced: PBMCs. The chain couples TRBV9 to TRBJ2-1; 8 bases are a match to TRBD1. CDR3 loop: CASRTTGQENNEQFF. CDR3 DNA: TGTGCCAGCAGGACTACGGGACAGGAAAACAATGAGCAGTTCTTC.